This T cell receptor beta chain was obtained from a study of radiotherapy plus CTLA-4 blockade in lung cancer. The CDR3 consists of 17 residues. Germline V gives CDR1 KGHSH, CDR2 LQKENI. Trimming removed 3 bases from V and 0 bases from J, with 18 bases in between. The table came from immunoSEQ multiplex PCR; TCRdb's copy has only in-frame clones and leaves some out. This sample has approximately 94,000 clones, with roughly 80% found just once. The chain combines TRBV18 with TRBJ2-7; a weak D match, TRBD2 (6 bases). The sequences come from peripheral blood, collected from a patient treated with radiotherapy plus ipilimumab. The receptor's source is a human donor with non-small cell lung cancer that progressed on radiotherapy plus ipilimumab. CDR3 sequence (DNA): TGTGCCAGCTCACCGAGCATAGCGGAGGTAATCTCCTACGAGCAGTACGTC. This sequence encodes CASSPSIAEVISYEQYV.